This TCR beta chain was found in a study of identical twins. This CDR3 contains 15 residues. Germline V gives CDR1 MNHEY, CDR2 SMNVEV (reference sequence). Trimming cost V 2 bases and J 2 bases, with 11 bases left between them. Template switching introduced a universal primer site, and the cDNA bore unique molecular identifiers. TCRdb re-called the 5' RACE reads with MiXCR, one entry per CDR3 protein. The sample consists of some 270,000 distinct CDR3 sequences, approximately 8.3% of them appearing once. The same data also contributed to another study, on yellow fever vaccine responses in identical twins.

The chain combines TRBV27 with TRBJ2-3, with D perhaps TRBD2 (6 bases). The specimen was CD8+ T cells sorted from blood. The receptor was isolated from a woman aged 18-29 years in good health. CDR3 nucleotides: TGTGCCAGCAGTTTAGAGGCGGGGCTCACAGATACGCAGTATTTT. As protein: CASSLEAGLTDTQYF.